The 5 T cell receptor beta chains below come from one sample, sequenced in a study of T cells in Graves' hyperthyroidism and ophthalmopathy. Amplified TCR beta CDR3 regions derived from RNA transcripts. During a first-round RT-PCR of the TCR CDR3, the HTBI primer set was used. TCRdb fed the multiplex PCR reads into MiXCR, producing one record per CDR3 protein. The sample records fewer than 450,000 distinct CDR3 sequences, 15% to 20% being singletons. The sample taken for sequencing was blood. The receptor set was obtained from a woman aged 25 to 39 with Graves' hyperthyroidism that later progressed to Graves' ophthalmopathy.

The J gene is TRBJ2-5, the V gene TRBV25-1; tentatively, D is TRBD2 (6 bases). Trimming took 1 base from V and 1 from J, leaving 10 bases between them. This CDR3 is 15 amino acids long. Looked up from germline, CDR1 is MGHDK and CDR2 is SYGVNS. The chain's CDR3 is CASSEFLGGQETQYF. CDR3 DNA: TGTGCCAGCAGTGAATTTTTGGGGGGCCAAGAGACCCAGTACTTC.

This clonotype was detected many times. The CDR3 spells CASSPRTDSYEQYF. CDR3 DNA sequence: TGTGCCAGCAGCCCCCGGACAGACTCCTACGAGCAGTACTTC. The rearrangement uses TRBV11-2 and TRBJ2-7, with D perhaps matching TRBD1 (6 bases). From germline, CDR1 is SGHAT and CDR2 FQNNGV. Trimming took off 5 bases at V and 0 bases at J, with 11 bases between the two ends. The CDR3 totals 14 residues. The full variable domain, rest sourced from reference TRBV11-2 and TRBJ2-7, is EAGVAQSPRYKIIEKRQSVAFWCNPISGHATLYWYQQILGQGPKLLIQFQNNGVVDDSQLPKDRFSAERLKGVDSTLKIQPAKLEDSAVYLCASSPRTDSYEQYFGPGTRLTVT.

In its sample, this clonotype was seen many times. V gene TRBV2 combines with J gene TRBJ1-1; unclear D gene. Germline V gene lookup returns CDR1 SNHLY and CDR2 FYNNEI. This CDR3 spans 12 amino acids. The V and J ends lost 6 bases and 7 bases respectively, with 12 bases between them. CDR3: CASSWSSGEAFF. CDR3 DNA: TGTGCCAGCAGCTGGTCTTCAGGTGAAGCTTTCTTT.

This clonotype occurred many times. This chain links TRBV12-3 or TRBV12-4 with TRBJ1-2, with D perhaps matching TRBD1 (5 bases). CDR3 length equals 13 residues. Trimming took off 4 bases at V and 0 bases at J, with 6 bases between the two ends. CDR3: CASSWGSNYGYTF. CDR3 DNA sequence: TGTGCCAGCAGTTGGGGCTCTAACTATGGCTACACCTTC.

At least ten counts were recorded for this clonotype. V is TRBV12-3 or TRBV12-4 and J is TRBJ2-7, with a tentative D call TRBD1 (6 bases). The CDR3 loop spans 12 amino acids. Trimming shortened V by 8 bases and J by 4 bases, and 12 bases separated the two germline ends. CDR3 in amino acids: CASARGSYEQYF. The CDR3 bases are TGTGCCAGCGCGAGGGGGAGTTACGAGCAGTACTTC.